This T cell receptor beta chain originates from a study of type 1 and type 2 diabetes patients. Study-wide background: Donors were type 1 diabetes, type 2 diabetes, or nondiabetic controls. From PBMCs, CD4+ and CD8+ T cells were isolated by magnetic microbeads. Study outcomes and limitations: V and J gene usage correlated at 0.9 to 0.97 between type 2 diabetes and control samples.

The PCR template was genomic DNA. Amplification of the beta chain CDR3 used 30 forward and 13 reverse multiplex primers. MiXCR, applied by TCRdb to the multiplex PCR reads, yields one record per CDR3 protein. The sample yields about 290,000 distinct CDR3 sequences, around 50% seen once. Ten or more counts support this clonotype. What it binds is not known. CDR3 length: 13 residues. Germline loops: CDR1 LNHNV, CDR2 YYDKDF (reference sequence). Trimming took off 1 base at V and 8 bases at J, with 6 bases between the two ends. All diabetic donors were classified as either type 1 or type 2 diabetes. The sample comprised peripheral blood mononuclear cells (PBMCs). The V gene is TRBV15, the J gene TRBJ1-6; no reliable D call. This receptor was identified in a young man with type 2 diabetes. CDR3 sequence: CATSRGSDSPLHF. The CDR3 DNA reads TGTGCCACCAGCAGAGGTTCTGATTCACCCCTCCACTTT.